This TCR beta chain stems from a study of blood T cell repertoires in COVID-19. Study background: The analysed material was cDNA or gDNA that came from T cells, B-cell-depleted T cells, or PBMCs.

In the source study's methods: Amplification of reference gene primers was used by the study to estimate nucleated cell counts. The protocol was immunoSEQ multiplex PCR, while the TCRdb copy is restricted to in-frame clones and leaves out a portion. V and J calls and clone size follow that table, whereas D and trimming were derived from the DNA. Of around 210,000 clones listed, roughly 90% are singletons. The V gene lost 6 bases and the J gene lost 7 bases, with 15 bases spanning the gap. CDR1 and CDR2 (germline): SEHNR, FQNEAQ (reference sequence). The CDR3 is 14 residues long. What was sequenced was PBMCs or T cells enriched from blood (not recorded which). This TCR derives from a woman younger than 35 who had recovered from COVID-19. This chain connects TRBV7-9 to TRBJ2-2; TRBD2 might be the D (5 bases). CDR3 sequence reads: CASRGDGDHGELFF. The CDR3 DNA reads TGTGCCAGCAGGGGAGATGGAGATCACGGGGAGCTGTTTTTT.